This TCR beta chain was captured in a study of identical twins (dated by TCRdb to between 2015 and 2016). For the study in its entirety: To test whether fetal clonotypes persist, the study used deep sequencing on TCR alpha and beta repertoires from monozygotic twins, unrelated adults of various ages, and cord blood. To rule out contamination, replicate twin experiments were performed at different times with different library preparation protocols.

Every donor was a healthy Caucasian. Three pairs of female monozygotic twins, all aged roughly 18 to 30 years, were included in the twin cohort. Peripheral blood mononuclear cells were used as the source from which RNA for TCR libraries was isolated. Overall study results and their limits: Because the same donors could not be followed over many years, the conclusions depended on cross-sectional statistical analysis. Recombination models systematically underestimated out-of-frame TCR alpha sharing in monozygotic twins but agreed with sharing between unrelated individuals. Zero-insertion analyses could be partly confounded by invariant T cells such as MAIT and iNKT, although diverse VJ usage argued against such confounding for most clonotypes. Out-of-frame TCR alpha sequences shared between twins showed an excess of low generation-probability sequences compared with coincidental sharing between unrelated individuals. In beta out-of-frame sequences, excess twin sharing was weaker, because having fewer shared sequences lowered the signal-to-noise ratio. Abundant cord blood beta clonotypes carried fewer insertions; young adult naive repertoires showed a weaker similar trend, while memory repertoires showed none.

Ten or more counts support this clonotype. Its recognized antigen is unknown. The record has no base qualities; no much larger clone is one base away. Its CDR3 holds 15 amino acids, cysteine through phenylalanine. Left in the record is the CDR3 DNA by itself, 45 bases read in frame from the first base. Here V drops 5 bases and J drops 2 bases, and the junction holds 5 bases not matched to any gene. Library generation was performed with 5' RACE. Sequencing instrument: Illumina HiSeq 2000. A universal primer binding site was introduced by template switching, and a unique molecular identifier was present in the final cDNA, enabling accurate counting of TCR cDNA molecules. Specific primers in the conserved constant-segment region were used to synthesize first-strand cDNA for TCR alpha and beta chains. To control for contamination, every cDNA library was double barcoded, receiving both a SMART-Mk sample barcode and Illumina barcodes. TruSeq adapter sequences along with Illumina sample barcodes were introduced in two successive PCR steps. TCR alpha and beta cDNA libraries were sequenced on the Illumina HiSeq platform with custom primers. The paper's data handling went like this. Unique molecular identifiers were extracted from raw reads with MiGEC, and CDR3 positions were determined with MiXCR. For each individual, recombination models were inferred using an EM algorithm with the repgenHMM and IGoR tools. Shared clonotypes were analyzed with the tcR package in R, and sharing was normalized by the product of cloneset sizes. Out-of-frame nonproductive sequences were analyzed to study raw recombination free of thymic and clonal selection effects. TCRdb passed the public sequencing reads through fastp at Q25 and MiXCR, retaining productive beta sequences. Entries are consolidated by CDR3 protein sequence, retaining the most common genes and DNA. These V and J calls are TCRdb output, not the study's own analysis. For this sample there are approximately 600,000 distinct CDR3 sequences; just over 7% appear just once. The biggest ten clones account for roughly 1.6% of the sample.

This sample was also put to use in a study of yellow fever vaccine responses in identical twins. The second study also describes: The T cell response to vaccination in identical twins was reported by the authors to appear partly convergent and partly personalized. The study precisely tracked vaccine-responding T cell clones in identical twins.

Material for sequencing was PBMCs. The chain employs TRBV12-3 or TRBV12-4 and TRBJ2-3; TRBD2 lines up with 9 middle nucleotides. The TCR originated in a woman aged 18-29 years in good health. The DNA sequence is as follows: TGTGCCAGCAGTCAAAGACTAGCGGACACAGATACGCAGTATTTT. Translated, this gives CASSQRLADTDTQYF.